This T cell receptor beta chain was sequenced in a study of blood T cell repertoires in COVID-19. Looked up from germline, CDR1 is MNHNY and CDR2 is SVGAGI (reference sequence). The CDR3 covers 15 residues. V was trimmed by 5 bases and J by 3 bases, leaving 14 bases between them. Sequencing was performed with immunoSEQ multiplex PCR; in TCRdb, only in-frame clones are kept and a portion is missing. The table includes about 60,000 clones, around 82% detected once. Sequenced input: peripheral blood. The receptor's source is a man aged 55 to 69 with COVID-19, enrolled during active disease. This chain connects TRBV6-6 to TRBJ1-3; tentatively, D is TRBD1 (5 bases). This CDR3 reads CASSRSQGGGNTIYF. In nucleotides, the CDR3 is TGTGCCAGCAGTCGATCTCAGGGAGGTGGAAACACCATATATTTT.